A selection of T cell receptor beta chains follows, all from one sample in a study of blood T cells in healthy people across ages. MiXCR was run by TCRdb on the 5' RACE reads, yielding one entry per CDR3 protein. The sample has around 670,000 distinct CDR3 sequences; about 30% are singletons. Sequenced sample: blood. The receptors originated from a woman of 80 years or more in good health. Each CDR3 is given with its conserved first and last residue. A D gene is named only where the DNA matches it firmly. Only some rows state a clone size, as once, few, many or a class for expanded clones.

TRBJ2-1 - - TRBV4-3 CASSQGQNNRYNEQFF TGCGCCAGCAGCCAAGGACAGAACAATCGCTACAATGAGCAGTTCTTC
TRBJ1-5 many - TRBV12-3/TRBV12-4 CASSHSGDPSNQPQHF TGTGCCAGCAGCCACTCCGGGGACCCTAGCAATCAGCCCCAGCATTTT
TRBJ2-1 - - TRBV7-2 CASSLGRILQETQFF TGTGCCAGCAGCTTGGGGCGGATCCTACAAGAGACCCAGTTCTTC
TRBJ2-1 few TRBD2 TRBV6-6 CASSYFRGGPNEQFF TGTGCCAGCAGTTACTTTCGGGGGGGCCCCAATGAGCAGTTCTTC
TRBJ2-7 - - TRBV27 CASSNRLTGMVTYEQYF TGTGCCAGCAGTAATCGACTTACAGGGATGGTGACCTACGAGCAGTACTTC
TRBJ1-2 - TRBD1 TRBV5-1 CASSFTDRENGYTF TGCGCCAGCAGCTTCACGGACAGGGAAAATGGCTACACCTTC
TRBJ1-6 many - TRBV6-1 CASSIGGTRADYNSPLHF TGTGCCAGCAGCATAGGGGGTACGAGGGCGGACTATAATTCACCCCTCCACTTT
TRBJ2-5 - TRBD2 TRBV6-2/TRBV6-3 CASNSRRSGVQETQYF TGTGCCAGTAATAGCCGGCGGAGCGGGGTTCAAGAGACCCAGTACTTC
TRBJ2-1 many - TRBV2 CASSEAVRTAYNEQFF TGTGCCAGCAGTGAAGCGGTCCGGACTGCCTACAATGAGCAGTTCTTC
TRBJ1-3 few TRBD1 TRBV13 CASSLWSGGSGNTIYF TGTGCCAGCAGCTTATGGTCAGGGGGTTCTGGAAACACCATATATTTT
TRBJ1-5 - TRBD1 TRBV7-6 CASSPNPGGLGNQPQHF TGTGCCAGCAGCCCAAATCCAGGGGGCCTCGGCAATCAGCCCCAGCATTTT
TRBJ2-3 - - TRBV20-1 CSGMGDGTDTQYF TGCAGTGGAATGGGGGACGGCACAGATACGCAGTATTTT
TRBJ2-7 many - TRBV9 CASSVGGLISYEQYF TGTGCCAGCAGCGTAGGCGGCCTGATCTCCTACGAGCAGTACTTC
TRBJ1-5 many - TRBV7-9 CASSPQGALGNQPQHF TGTGCCAGCAGCCCCCAAGGGGCCCTCGGGAATCAGCCCCAGCATTTT
TRBJ2-7 - TRBD1 TRBV28 CASRDRGQGKYEQYF TGTGCCAGCAGGGACCGGGGACAGGGGAAGTACGAGCAGTACTTC
TRBJ2-1 - TRBD2 TRBV9 CASTRLAGNEQFF TGTGCCAGCACCAGACTAGCCGGGAATGAGCAGTTCTTC
TRBJ1-3 - - TRBV4-3 CASSQEAGANGNTIYF TGCGCCAGCAGCCAAGAAGCAGGGGCAAACGGAAACACCATATATTTT
TRBJ2-6 many - TRBV29-1 CSVEDPGANVLTF TGCAGCGTTGAAGACCCCGGGGCCAACGTCCTGACTTTC
TRBJ2-7 - TRBD2 TRBV20-1 CSTTGGASYNEQYF TGCAGTACCACGGGGGGGGCGTCCTACAATGAGCAGTACTTC
TRBJ2-3 few TRBD2 TRBV3-1 CASSQELAGSSTDTQYF TGTGCCAGCAGCCAAGAACTAGCGGGTTCATCCACAGATACGCAGTATTTT
TRBJ2-2 - TRBD2 TRBV4-3 CASSQDRGAGAQLGGELFF TGCGCCAGCAGCCAAGATAGGGGAGCGGGGGCCCAATTAGGGGGGGAGCTGTTTTTT
TRBJ2-3 many TRBD1 TRBV5-1 CASSRQGGGTQYF TGCGCCAGCAGTCGACAGGGGGGGGGTACGCAGTATTTT
TRBJ2-6 many - TRBV10-3 CAALASSGANVLTF TGTGCCGCCTTAGCCTCCTCTGGGGCCAACGTCCTGACTTTC
TRBJ1-2 many TRBD1 TRBV5-1 CASSRGTGPNGRGGYTF TGCGCCAGCAGCCGTGGGACAGGCCCAAACGGTCGAGGTGGCTACACCTTC
TRBJ2-5 - - TRBV12-3/TRBV12-4 CASSLRGTRETQYF TGTGCCAGCAGTTTAAGGGGCACCCGGGAGACCCAGTACTTC
TRBJ1-2 many TRBD1 TRBV5-1 CASSLADRDYGYTF TGCGCCAGCAGCTTGGCGGACAGGGACTATGGCTACACCTTC
TRBJ1-1 few TRBD1 TRBV5-5 CASSLRDRGRTEAFF TGTGCCAGCAGCTTAAGGGACAGGGGGCGGACTGAAGCTTTCTTT
TRBJ2-7 many TRBD1 TRBV24-1 CATAGTEHDEQYF TGTGCCACCGCTGGGACAGAGCACGACGAGCAGTACTTC
TRBJ2-2 few - TRBV15 CATSRDFGGRVTGELFF TGTGCCACCAGCAGAGATTTCGGGGGGCGGGTCACCGGGGAGCTGTTTTTT